This T cell receptor (beta chain) was found in a study of cytomegalovirus exposure and HLA in healthy donors. Study in general: Findings of an earlier analysis included some 110 million unique TCR beta sequences from 180 million or so T cells.

PCR involved 60 Vbeta and 13 Jbeta primers. The protocol was immunoSEQ multiplex PCR, while the TCRdb copy is restricted to in-frame clones and leaves out a portion. The sample records about 75,000 clones, about 79% being singletons. The CDR3 consists of 15 residues. Germline CDR1 reads ENHRY; CDR2 reads SYGVKD. Trimming at V came to 6 bases and at J to 1 base, leaving 5 bases not matched to a gene. V usage is TRBV10-3 and J usage is TRBJ2-5, with 10 positions matching TRBD1. The TCR comes from a man in his sixties or seventies in good health and CMV-seropositive. Sequencing input: PBMCs. The CDR3 nucleotides are TGTGCCATCAGCGGGACAGGGGACCGCCAAGAGACCCAGTACTTC. It is translated as CAISGTGDRQETQYF.